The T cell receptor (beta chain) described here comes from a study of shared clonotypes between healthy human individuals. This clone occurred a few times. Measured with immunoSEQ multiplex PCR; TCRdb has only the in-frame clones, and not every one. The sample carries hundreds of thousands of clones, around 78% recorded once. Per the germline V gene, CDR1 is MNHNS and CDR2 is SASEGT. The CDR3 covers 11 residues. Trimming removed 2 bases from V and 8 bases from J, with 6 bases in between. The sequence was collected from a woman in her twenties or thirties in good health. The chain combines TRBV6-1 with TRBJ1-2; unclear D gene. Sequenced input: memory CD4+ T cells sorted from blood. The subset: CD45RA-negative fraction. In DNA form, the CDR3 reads TGTGCCAGCAGTGAAACGATGGGCTACACCTTC. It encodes CASSETMGYTF.